One and the same sample provided the 13 T cell receptor beta chains below, sequenced in a study of response to subunit inactivated influenza vaccine. Each CDR3 protein gets one entry after TCRdb re-called the RT-PCR reads with MiXCR. The sample lists 600,000 to 850,000 distinct CDR3 sequences, 14% occurring once. The input for sequencing was PBMCs from blood, taken 14 to 15 days before vaccination. Source of these receptors: a man in his fifties or sixties who received an inactivated influenza vaccine.

Regarding this clonotype: This may come from a read error, since a much larger clone is one base off. The chain combines TRBV12-3 or TRBV12-4 with TRBJ2-5; D remains unclear. The CDR3 runs to 11 residues. In DNA form, the CDR3 reads TGTGCCGGCAGCCGAGAAGAGACCCAGTACTTC. Protein: CAGSREETQYF.

This clonotype has a handful of counts. The genes are TRBV25-1 and TRBJ1-1; D gene ambiguous. Germline CDR1 reads MGHDK; CDR2 reads SYGVNS. The CDR3 sequence is 15 residues long. V was trimmed by 1 base and J by 4 bases, leaving 13 bases between them. CDR3 in DNA: TGTGCCAGCAGTGAATCGCCGGATTCTGGCACTGAAGCTTTCTTT. This encodes CASSESPDSGTEAFF. Complete variable domain (other parts from reference TRBV25-1 and TRBJ1-1): EADIYQTPRYLVIGTGKKITLECSQTMGHDKMYWYQQDPGMELHLIHYSYGVNSTEKGDLSSESTVSRIRTEHFPLTLESARPSHTSQYLCASSESPDSGTEAFFGQGTRLTVV.

The chain joins TRBV20-1 to TRBJ2-3, with D perhaps given as TRBD1 or TRBD2 (5 bases each). Per germline, CDR1 DFQATT and CDR2 SNEGSKA (reference sequence). Trimming left V 2 bases short and J 4 bases short, with 16 bases between. The CDR3 has 15 residues. The CDR3 DNA reads TGCAGTGCTAGAATATTAGACGGGGACCCAGATACGCAGTATTTT. Translating it yields CSARILDGDPDTQYF.

The CDR3 DNA reads as TGTGCCAGCACTTCCCAGGCGGGAGGTGCCCACGAGCAGTACTTC. This sequence encodes CASTSQAGGAHEQYF. The V gene is TRBV27, the J gene TRBJ2-7, with 8 positions matching TRBD2. The CDR3 spans 15 residues. The germline gives CDR1 MNHEY, CDR2 SMNVEV (reference sequence). V was pared by 7 bases and J by 5 bases, with 13 bases of the junction left unmatched.

This clonotype was detected ten times or more. The V and J genes are TRBV25-1 and TRBJ2-1; 7 bases match TRBD2. This CDR3 is 15 amino acids long. Germline V lookup: CDR1 MGHDK, CDR2 SYGVNS. The J segment lost 7 bases and the V segment lost 1 base, leaving 7 bases of the junction unmatched. CDR3: CASSESGGGLNEQFF. Written as DNA, the CDR3 is TGTGCCAGCAGTGAATCGGGGGGAGGGCTAAATGAGCAGTTCTTC.

A word on this clonotype: This could be a read error, since a much larger clone is one nucleotide away. The J gene is TRBJ2-3, the V gene TRBV7-9; 7 bases fit TRBD1. There are 14 residues in the CDR3. The germline CDR1 and CDR2 sequences are SEHNR and FQNEAQ (reference sequence). The CDR3 reads CASCFGTDTDTQYF. CDR3 nucleotide sequence: TGTGCCAGCTGCTTTGGGACAGACACAGATACGCAGTATTTT.

The table lists this clonotype with a count of one. The J gene is TRBJ2-7, the V gene TRBV6-5, with 8 bases fitting TRBD1. CDR3 size: 15 residues. Germline CDR1 MNHEY, CDR2 SVGAGI. With 2 bases clipped from V and 3 bases from J, the junction kept 6 bases outside the gene matches. CDR3 sequence: CASSYRTGRDYEQYF. The CDR3 DNA reads as TGTGCCAGCAGTTACCGGACAGGGAGAGACTACGAGCAGTACTTC.

There are a few counts of this clonotype. V is TRBV7-9 and J is TRBJ2-2; D is ambiguous. CDR3 length: 12 residues. The V and J ends lost 2 bases and 7 bases respectively, with 5 bases between them. The germline gives CDR1 SEHNR, CDR2 FQNEAQ (reference sequence). The CDR3 protein is CASSLNIGELFF. In DNA, the CDR3 is TGTGCCAGCAGCTTAAATATCGGGGAGCTGTTTTTT.

This clonotype has only a few counts. This chain uses TRBV4-2 with TRBJ2-5; 10 nucleotides align to TRBD2. CDR3 length: 16 amino acids. CDR1 LGHNA and CDR2 YNFKEQ come from the germline V gene. The J segment lost 0 bases and the V segment lost 0 bases, leaving 1 base of the junction unmatched. The CDR3 sequence is CASSQDSGGYQETQYF. The CDR3 DNA sequence: TGTGCCAGCAGCCAAGATAGCGGGGGGTACCAAGAGACCCAGTACTTC.

The CDR3 region is CATARLSSDTQYF. The CDR3 DNA sequence: TGTGCCACCGCCCGCCTTAGTTCGGATACGCAGTATTTT. V is TRBV28 and J is TRBJ2-3; D remains ambiguous. The V end was cut by 10 bases, the J end by 6 bases, with 17 bases between. Looked up from germline, CDR1 is MDHEN and CDR2 is SYDVKM. The CDR3 consists of 13 residues. Looking up the rest from reference TRBV28 and TRBJ2-3 gives the full variable domain: DVKVTQSSRYLVKRTGEKVFLECVQDMDHENMFWYRQDPGLGLRLIYFSYDVKMKEKGDIPEGYSVSREKKERFSLILESASTNQTSMYLCATARLSSDTQYFGPGTRLTVL.

This clonotype was observed a handful of times. This chain joins TRBV27 and TRBJ2-1, with TRBD1 matching 10 bases. Germline CDR1 is MNHEY and CDR2 is SMNVEV (reference sequence). The trim removed 3 bases at V and 7 bases at J, leaving 12 bases unmatched. This CDR3 has 17 residues. The CDR3 DNA follows: TGTGCCAGCAGTTTGACGGGGGTGGGACAGGGGTGGAATGAGCAGTTCTTC. This translates into CASSLTGVGQGWNEQFF.

In its sample, this clonotype was seen a few times. The chain couples TRBV2 to TRBJ1-6; TRBD1 matches at 8 bases. With V trimmed by 7 bases and J by 9 bases, 5 bases remained unmatched. The CDR3 sequence is 13 residues long. Germline V gives CDR1 SNHLY, CDR2 FYNNEI. The DNA of the CDR3 is TGTGCCAGCAACGGACAGGGCCTTTCACCCCTCCACTTT. Translating it yields CASNGQGLSPLHF. The full variable domain, in which reference TRBV2 and TRBJ1-6 provide the parts outside the CDR3, is EPEVTQTPSHQVTQMGQEVILRCVPISNHLYFYWYRQILGQKVEFLVSFYNNEISEKSEIFDDQFSVERPDGSNFTLKIRSTKLEDSAMYFCASNGQGLSPLHFGNGTRLTVT.

J is TRBJ2-1 and V is TRBV7-9, with TRBD1 matching over 8 bases. Germline lookup yields CDR1 SEHNR and CDR2 FQNEAQ (reference sequence). This CDR3 is 14 amino acids long. The V gene end was trimmed by 2 bases and the J gene end by 7 bases; junction bases not matched to a gene: 4. This chain's CDR3 is CASSLWDRQNEQFF. CDR3 DNA sequence: TGTGCCAGCAGCTTATGGGACAGGCAGAATGAGCAGTTCTTC.